This T cell receptor beta chain was observed in a study of blood T cell repertoires in COVID-19. Study overall: The United States, Italy and Spain supplied acute and convalescent COVID-19 samples. The analysed material was cDNA or gDNA that came from T cells, B-cell-depleted T cells, or PBMCs.

Under the authors' procedure: Cell counts per sample came from amplifying reference gene primers. Clones were read by immunoSEQ multiplex PCR, and TCRdb kept only the in-frame ones, dropping some. V, J and clone size are those of that table, while D and trimming were read from the DNA. Of hundreds of thousands of clones detected, approximately 83% appear once; the ten largest clones hold around 2.5%. From germline, CDR1 is MNHEY and CDR2 SMNVEV (reference sequence). CDR3 size: 13 residues. Trimming shortened V by 6 bases and J by 10 bases, and 15 bases separated the two germline ends. What was sequenced was peripheral blood. This chain uses TRBV27 with TRBJ1-4; D is uncertain. The TCR comes from a woman aged 40 to 49 with active or convalescent COVID-19. CDR3 sequence (DNA): TGTGCCAGCAGCCTTCGCCTCGCGGGAAAACTGTTTTTT. This encodes CASSLRLAGKLFF. Drawing the rest from reference TRBV27 and TRBJ1-4, the complete variable domain is EAQVTQNPRYLITVTGKKLTVTCSQNMNHEYMSWYRQDPGLGLRQIYYSMNVEVTDKGDVPEGYKVSRKEKRNFPLILESPSPNQTSLYFCASSLRLAGKLFFGSGTQLSVL.